This paragraph covers one T cell receptor (beta chain) sequence. What it binds is not known. V was clipped by 0 bases and J by 3 bases, with 10 bases between them. The CDR3 sequence is 14 residues long. In germline, CDR1 is SGHDT, CDR2 YYEEEE. This entry is derived from a study of shared clonotypes between healthy human individuals. Study summary: CD8 memory received one plate per donor, CD8 naive two, CD4 memory three and CD4 naive three.

Study results and limitations: Incomplete sequencing of sorted subsets was indicated by rarefaction despite large depth.

HIV-negative, healthy adults without recent acute infections or vaccinations were the donors. A CD45RA+ naive subset and a CD45RA-negative memory subset were split from CD4+ cells. Profiling relied on immunoSEQ multiplex PCR, and the TCRdb table lists in-frame clones only, not all of them. This sample has some 1.5 million clones, with roughly 96% found just once. Sequenced sample: naive CD4+ T cells sorted from blood. Subset indicated: CD45RA+ positively selected. This TCR came from a man in his thirties or forties in good health. V and J are TRBV5-6 and TRBJ2-7; possibly TRBD1 for D (6 bases). The CDR3 DNA reads as TGTGCCAGCAGCTTGGTTACAGGGTACTACGAGCAGTACTTC. It yields the protein CASSLVTGYYEQYF. Full variable domain (outside the CDR3, taken from reference TRBV5-6 and TRBJ2-7): DAGVTQSPTHLIKTRGQQVTLRCSPKSGHDTVSWYQQALGQGPQFIFQYYEEEERQRGNFPDRFSGHQFPNYSSELNVNALLLGDSALYLCASSLVTGYYEQYFGPGTRLTVT.